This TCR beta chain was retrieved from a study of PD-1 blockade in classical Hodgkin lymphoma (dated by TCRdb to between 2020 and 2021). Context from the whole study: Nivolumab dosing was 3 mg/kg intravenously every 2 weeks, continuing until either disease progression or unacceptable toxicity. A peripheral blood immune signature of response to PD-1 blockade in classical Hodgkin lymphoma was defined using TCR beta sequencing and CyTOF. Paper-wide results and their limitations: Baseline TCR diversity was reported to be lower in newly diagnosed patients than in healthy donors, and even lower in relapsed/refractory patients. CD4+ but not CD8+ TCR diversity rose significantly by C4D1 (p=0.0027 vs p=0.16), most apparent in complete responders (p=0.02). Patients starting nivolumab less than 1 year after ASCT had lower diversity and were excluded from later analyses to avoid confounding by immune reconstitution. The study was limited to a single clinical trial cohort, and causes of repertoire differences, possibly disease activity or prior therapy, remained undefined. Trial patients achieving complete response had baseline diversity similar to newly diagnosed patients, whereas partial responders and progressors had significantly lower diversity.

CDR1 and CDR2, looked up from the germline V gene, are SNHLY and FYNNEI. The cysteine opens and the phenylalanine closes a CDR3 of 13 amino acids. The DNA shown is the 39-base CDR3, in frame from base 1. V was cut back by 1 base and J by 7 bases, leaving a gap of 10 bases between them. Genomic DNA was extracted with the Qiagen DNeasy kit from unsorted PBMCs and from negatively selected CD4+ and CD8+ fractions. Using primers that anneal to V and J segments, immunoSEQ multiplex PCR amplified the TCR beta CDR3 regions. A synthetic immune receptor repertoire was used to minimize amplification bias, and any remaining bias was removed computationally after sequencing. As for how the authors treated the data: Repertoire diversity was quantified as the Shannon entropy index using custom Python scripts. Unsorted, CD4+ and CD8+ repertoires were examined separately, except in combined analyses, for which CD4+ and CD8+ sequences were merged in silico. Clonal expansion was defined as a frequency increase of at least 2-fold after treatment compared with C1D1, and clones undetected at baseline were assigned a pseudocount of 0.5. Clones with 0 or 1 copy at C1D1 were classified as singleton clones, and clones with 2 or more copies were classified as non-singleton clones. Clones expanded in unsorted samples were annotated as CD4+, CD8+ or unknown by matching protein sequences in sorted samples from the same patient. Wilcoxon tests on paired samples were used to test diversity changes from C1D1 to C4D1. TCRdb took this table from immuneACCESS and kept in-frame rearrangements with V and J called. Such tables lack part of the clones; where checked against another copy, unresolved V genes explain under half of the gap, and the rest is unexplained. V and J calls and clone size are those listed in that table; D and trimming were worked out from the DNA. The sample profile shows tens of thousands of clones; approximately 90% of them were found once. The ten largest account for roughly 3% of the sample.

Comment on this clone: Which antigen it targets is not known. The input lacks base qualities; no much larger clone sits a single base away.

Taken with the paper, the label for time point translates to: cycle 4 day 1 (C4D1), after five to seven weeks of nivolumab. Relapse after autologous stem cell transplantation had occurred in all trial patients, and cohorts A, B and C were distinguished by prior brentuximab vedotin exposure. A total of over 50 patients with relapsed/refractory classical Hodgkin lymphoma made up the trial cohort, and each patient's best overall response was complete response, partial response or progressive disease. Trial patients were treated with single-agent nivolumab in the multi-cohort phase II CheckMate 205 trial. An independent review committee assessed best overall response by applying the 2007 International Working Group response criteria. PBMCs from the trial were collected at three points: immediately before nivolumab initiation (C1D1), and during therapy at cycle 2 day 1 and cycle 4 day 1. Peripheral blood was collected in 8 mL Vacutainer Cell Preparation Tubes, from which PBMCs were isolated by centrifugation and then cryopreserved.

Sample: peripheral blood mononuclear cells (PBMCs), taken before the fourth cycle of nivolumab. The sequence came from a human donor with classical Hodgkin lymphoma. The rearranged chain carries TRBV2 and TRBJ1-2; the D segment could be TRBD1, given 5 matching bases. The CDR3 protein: CASSEGRVGGYTF. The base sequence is TGTGCCAGCAGTGAAGGCAGGGTTGGTGGCTACACCTTC.